This T cell receptor (beta chain) derives from a study of Tregs in tolerant kidney transplant recipients. About the study: The nonmyeloablative bone marrow transplants came from related graft donors, with transient mixed chimerism.

Findings and limits, study-wide: Antigen-driven expansion was suggested because donor-specific Tregs expanded more than all Tregs in tolerant patients.

Some clones are missing from TCRdb's copy, which holds only in-frame ones; the method was immunoSEQ multiplex PCR. The sample consists of about 94,000 clones, approximately 94% of them appearing once. As regards this clone: Its specificity is not known.

CDR1 is LNHDA, CDR2 SQIVND, per germline (reference sequence). The CDR3 extends over 14 amino acids. Unmatched junction bases numbered 1, after V lost 0 bases and J lost 8 bases. The chain combines TRBV19 with TRBJ2-1; 10 bases are shared with TRBD2. Sequences were derived from CD4+ T cells from blood, sampled before the transplant. The TCR sequence derives from a human donor who received a combined kidney and bone marrow transplant. The CDR3 DNA is TGTGCCAGTAGTATAGATCTAGCGGGAGATGAGCAGTTCTTC. The encoded protein is CASSIDLAGDEQFF.